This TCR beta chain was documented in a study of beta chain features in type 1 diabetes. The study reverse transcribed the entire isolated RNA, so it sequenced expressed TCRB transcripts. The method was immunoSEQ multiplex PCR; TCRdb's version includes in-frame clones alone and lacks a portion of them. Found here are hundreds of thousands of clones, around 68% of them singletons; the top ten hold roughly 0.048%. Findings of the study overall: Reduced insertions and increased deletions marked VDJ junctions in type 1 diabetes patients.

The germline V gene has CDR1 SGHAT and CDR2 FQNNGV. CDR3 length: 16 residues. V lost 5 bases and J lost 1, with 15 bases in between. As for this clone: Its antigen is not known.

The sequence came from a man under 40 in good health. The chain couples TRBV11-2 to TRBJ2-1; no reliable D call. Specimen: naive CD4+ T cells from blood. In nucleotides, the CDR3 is TGTGCCAGCAGCGTAGGTCGAAGACCTTCCTACAATGAGCAGTTCTTC. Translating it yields CASSVGRRPSYNEQFF.